This T cell receptor beta chain was documented in a study of cytomegalovirus exposure and HLA in healthy donors. PCR used 60 Vbeta primers and 13 Jbeta primers. Clones were sequenced by immunoSEQ multiplex PCR, and TCRdb holds only the in-frame ones, with some missing. The top ten hold under 3% of the sample, which has roughly 150,000 clones, 55% to 70% seen once. This clone was seen a single time. Its antigen remains unknown. As for the donors, each was a healthy bone marrow donor. Trimming cost V 11 bases and J 3 bases; bases outside gene matches: 4. CDR1 SNHLY and CDR2 FYNNEI come from the germline V gene. CDR3 length: 12 amino acids. Notes on the study in general: TCR beta chains associated with HLA were, in a later analysis, more clonally expanded than equally common others. Per published accounts, TCR beta sequences correctly predicted the HLA-A and HLA-B alleles of most subjects.

This TCR was recovered from a woman between 25 and 40 years old in good health and CMV-seropositive. The chain is built from TRBV2 and TRBJ2-7, with 10 bases matching TRBD1. The sample consisted of PBMCs. The CDR3 region is CAGRDRGYEQYF. The CDR3 nucleotides are TGTGCCGGCCGGGACAGGGGCTACGAGCAGTACTTC.